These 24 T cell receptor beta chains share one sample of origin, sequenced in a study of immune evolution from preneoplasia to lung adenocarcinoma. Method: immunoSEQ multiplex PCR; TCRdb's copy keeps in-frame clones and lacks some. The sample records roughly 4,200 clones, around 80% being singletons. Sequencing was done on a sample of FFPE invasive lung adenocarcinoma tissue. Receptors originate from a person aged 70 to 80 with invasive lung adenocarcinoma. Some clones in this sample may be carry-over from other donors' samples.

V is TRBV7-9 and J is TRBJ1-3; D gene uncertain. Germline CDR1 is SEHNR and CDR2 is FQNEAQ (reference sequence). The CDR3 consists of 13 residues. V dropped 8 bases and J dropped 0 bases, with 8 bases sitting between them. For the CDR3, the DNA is TGTGCCAGCGGAGGGAGCTCTGGAAACACCATATATTTT. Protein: CASGGSSGNTIYF.

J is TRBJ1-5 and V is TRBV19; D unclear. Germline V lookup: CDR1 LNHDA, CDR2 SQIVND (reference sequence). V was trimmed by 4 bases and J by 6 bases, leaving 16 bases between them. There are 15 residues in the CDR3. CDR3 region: CASSKGSGAVQPQHF. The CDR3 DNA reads TGTGCCAGTAGTAAAGGGAGCGGAGCAGTTCAGCCCCAGCATTTT.

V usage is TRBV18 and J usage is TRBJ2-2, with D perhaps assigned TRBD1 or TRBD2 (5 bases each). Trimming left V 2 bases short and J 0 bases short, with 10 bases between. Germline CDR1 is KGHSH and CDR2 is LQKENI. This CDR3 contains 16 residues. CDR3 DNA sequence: TGTGCCAGCTCACCATCCGGGACGACGAACACCGGGGAGCTGTTTTTT. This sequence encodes CASSPSGTTNTGELFF. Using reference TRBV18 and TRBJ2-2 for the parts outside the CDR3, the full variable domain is NAGVMQNPRHLVRRRGQEARLRCSPMKGHSHVYWYRQLPEEGLKFMVYLQKENIIDESGMPKERFSAEFPKEGPSILRIQQVVRGDSAAYFCASSPSGTTNTGELFFGEGSRLTVL.

CDR3 region: CASSLSTALRHNEQFF. In DNA, the CDR3 is TGTGCCAGCAGTTTATCGACAGCGCTGAGACACAATGAGCAGTTCTTC. The chain links TRBV27 to TRBJ2-1; perhaps TRBD1 as D (5 bases). The CDR3 has 16 amino acids. The V gene lost 0 bases and the J gene lost 5 bases, with 14 bases spanning the gap. CDR1 is MNHEY and CDR2 is SMNVEV in the germline V gene (reference sequence).

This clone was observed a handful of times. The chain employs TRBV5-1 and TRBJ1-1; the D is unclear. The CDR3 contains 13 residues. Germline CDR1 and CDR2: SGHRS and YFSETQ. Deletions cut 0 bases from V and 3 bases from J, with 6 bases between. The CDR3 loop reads CASSLETYTEAFF. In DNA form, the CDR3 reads TGCGCCAGCAGCTTGGAAACATACACTGAAGCTTTCTTT.

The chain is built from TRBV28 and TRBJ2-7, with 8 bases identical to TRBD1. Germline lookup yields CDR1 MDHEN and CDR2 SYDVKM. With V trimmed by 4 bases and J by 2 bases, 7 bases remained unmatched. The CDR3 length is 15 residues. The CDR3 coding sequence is TGTGCCAGCAGTTCCCGGGACAGGTTTACCTACGAGCAGTACTTC. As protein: CASSSRDRFTYEQYF.

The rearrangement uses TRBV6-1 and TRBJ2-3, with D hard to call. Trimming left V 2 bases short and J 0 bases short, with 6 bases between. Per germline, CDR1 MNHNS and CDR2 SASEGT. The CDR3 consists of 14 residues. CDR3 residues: CASSEWLSTDTQYF. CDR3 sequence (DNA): TGTGCCAGCAGTGAATGGTTGAGCACAGATACGCAGTATTTT.

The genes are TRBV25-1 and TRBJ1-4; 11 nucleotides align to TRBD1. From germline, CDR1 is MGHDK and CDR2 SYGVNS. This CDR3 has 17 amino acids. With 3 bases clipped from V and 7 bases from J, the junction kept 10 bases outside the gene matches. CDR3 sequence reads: CASSDPLGGTGGEKLFF. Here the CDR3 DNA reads TGTGCCAGCAGTGACCCCTTAGGGGGGACAGGGGGTGAAAAACTGTTTTTT.

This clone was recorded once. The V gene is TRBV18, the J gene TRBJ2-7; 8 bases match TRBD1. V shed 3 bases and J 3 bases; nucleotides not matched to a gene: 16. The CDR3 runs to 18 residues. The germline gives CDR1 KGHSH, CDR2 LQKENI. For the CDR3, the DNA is TGTGCCAGCTCACCCCAGTCCAGCAGGGGGCTCAGGTTCTACGAGCAGTACTTC. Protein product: CASSPQSSRGLRFYEQYF.

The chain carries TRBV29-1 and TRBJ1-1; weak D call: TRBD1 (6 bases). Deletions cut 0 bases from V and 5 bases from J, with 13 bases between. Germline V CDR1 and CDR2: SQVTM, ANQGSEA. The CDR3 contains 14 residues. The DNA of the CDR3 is TGCAGCGTTGAAGATAATACAGGGAAAACTGAAGCTTTCTTT. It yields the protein CSVEDNTGKTEAFF.

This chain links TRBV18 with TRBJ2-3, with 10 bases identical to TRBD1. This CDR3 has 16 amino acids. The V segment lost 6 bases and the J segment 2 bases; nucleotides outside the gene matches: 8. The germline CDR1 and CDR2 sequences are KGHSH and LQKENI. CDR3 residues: CASSYRDRGLTDTQYF. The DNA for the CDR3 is TGTGCCAGCTCGTACCGGGACAGGGGTCTCACAGATACGCAGTATTTT.

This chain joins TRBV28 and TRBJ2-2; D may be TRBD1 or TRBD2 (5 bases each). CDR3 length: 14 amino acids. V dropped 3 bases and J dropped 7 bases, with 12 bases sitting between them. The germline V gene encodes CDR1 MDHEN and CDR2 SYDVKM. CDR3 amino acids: CASSLGDVSGELFF. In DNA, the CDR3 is TGTGCCAGCAGTTTGGGGGATGTCAGCGGGGAGCTGTTTTTT.

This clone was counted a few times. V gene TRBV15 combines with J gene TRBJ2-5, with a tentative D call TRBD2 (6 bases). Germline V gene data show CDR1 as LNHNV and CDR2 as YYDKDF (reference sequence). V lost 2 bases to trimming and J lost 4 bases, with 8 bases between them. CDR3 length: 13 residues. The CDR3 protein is CATSRFGGETQYF. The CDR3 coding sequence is TGTGCCACCAGCAGATTCGGGGGAGAGACCCAGTACTTC.

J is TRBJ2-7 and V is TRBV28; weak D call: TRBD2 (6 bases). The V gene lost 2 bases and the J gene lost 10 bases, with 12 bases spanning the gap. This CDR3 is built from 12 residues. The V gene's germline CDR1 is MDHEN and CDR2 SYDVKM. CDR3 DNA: TGTGCCAGCAGTTTACTCGCTAGCGATCAGTACTTC. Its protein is CASSLLASDQYF.

The CDR3 sequence is CASSFGGTQYF. The CDR3 nucleotides are TGTGCCAGCAGCTTTGGGGGTACGCAGTATTTT. This chain joins TRBV11-2 and TRBJ2-3; the D call may be TRBD1 or TRBD2 (5 bases each). V was pared by 3 bases and J by 8 bases, with 6 bases between. Germline V gives CDR1 SGHAT, CDR2 FQNNGV. This CDR3 spans 11 amino acids. Drawing the rest from reference TRBV11-2 and TRBJ2-3, the complete variable domain is EAGVAQSPRYKIIEKRQSVAFWCNPISGHATLYWYQQILGQGPKLLIQFQNNGVVDDSQLPKDRFSAERLKGVDSTLKIQPAKLEDSAVYLCASSFGGTQYFGPGTRLTVL.

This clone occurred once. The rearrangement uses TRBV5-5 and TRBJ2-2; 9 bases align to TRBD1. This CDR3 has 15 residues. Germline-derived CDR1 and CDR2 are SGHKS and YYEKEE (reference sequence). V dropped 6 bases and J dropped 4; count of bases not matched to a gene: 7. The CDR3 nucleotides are TGTGCCAGCACTCCGGGACAGGGTTTCACCGGGGAGCTGTTTTTT. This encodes CASTPGQGFTGELFF. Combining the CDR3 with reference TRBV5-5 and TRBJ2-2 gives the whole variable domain DAGVTQSPTHLIKTRGQQVTLRCSPISGHKSVSWYQQVLGQGPQFIFQYYEKEERGRGNFPDRFSARQFPNYSSELNVNALLLGDSALYLCASTPGQGFTGELFFGEGSRLTVL.

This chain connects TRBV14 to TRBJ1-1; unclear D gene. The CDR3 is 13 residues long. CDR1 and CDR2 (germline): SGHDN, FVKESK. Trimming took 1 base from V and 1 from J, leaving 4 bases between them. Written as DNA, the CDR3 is TGTGCCAGCAGCCAAGGGCCGAACACTGAAGCTTTCTTT. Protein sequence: CASSQGPNTEAFF. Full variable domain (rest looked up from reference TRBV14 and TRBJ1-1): EAGVTQFPSHSVIEKGQTVTLRCDPISGHDNLYWYRRVMGKEIKFLLHFVKESKQDESGMPNNRFLAERTGGTYSTLKVQPAELEDSGVYFCASSQGPNTEAFFGQGTRLTVV.

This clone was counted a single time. The DNA for the CDR3 is TGCGCCAGCAGCTTTAGCACAGATACGCAGTATTTT. This encodes CASSFSTDTQYF. The V call is TRBV5-1, the J call TRBJ2-3, with D hard to call. This CDR3 contains 12 residues. Germline V gene data show CDR1 as SGHRS and CDR2 as YFSETQ. With 2 bases removed from V and 0 bases from J, the gap between germline ends came to 1 base.

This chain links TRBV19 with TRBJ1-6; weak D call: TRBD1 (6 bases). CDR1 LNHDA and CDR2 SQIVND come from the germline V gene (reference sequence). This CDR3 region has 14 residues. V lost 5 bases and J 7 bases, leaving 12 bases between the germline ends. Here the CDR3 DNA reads TGTGCCAGTAGTCCAGGGGCGGAGAATTCACCCCTCCACTTT. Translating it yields CASSPGAENSPLHF.

The CDR3 protein is CASSAQGAETEAFF. DNA for the CDR3: TGTGCCAGCAGCGCTCAGGGGGCAGAGACTGAAGCTTTCTTT. The V and J genes are TRBV7-9 and TRBJ1-1; 8 bases match TRBD1. V dropped 5 bases and J dropped 5; count of bases not matched to a gene: 7. Germline CDR1 and CDR2: SEHNR and FQNEAQ (reference sequence). CDR3 length equals 14 residues. The variable domain in full, completed from reference TRBV7-9 and TRBJ1-1, reads DTGVSQNPRHKITKRGQNVTFRCDPISEHNRLYWYRQTLGQGPEFLTYFQNEAQLEKSRLLSDRFSAERPKGSFSTLEIQRTEQGDSAMYLCASSAQGAETEAFFGQGTRLTVV.

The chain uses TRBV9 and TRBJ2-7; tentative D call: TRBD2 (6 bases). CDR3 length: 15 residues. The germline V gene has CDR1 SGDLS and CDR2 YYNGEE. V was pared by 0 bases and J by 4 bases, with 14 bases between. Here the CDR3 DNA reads TGTGCCAGCAGCGTAGGTTCTAGCGCGAATTACGAGCAGTACTTC. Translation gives CASSVGSSANYEQYF.

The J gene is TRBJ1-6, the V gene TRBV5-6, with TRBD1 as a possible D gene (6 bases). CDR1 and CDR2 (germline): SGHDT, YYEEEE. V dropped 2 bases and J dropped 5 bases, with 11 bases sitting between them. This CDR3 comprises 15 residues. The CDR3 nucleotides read TGTGCCAGCAGCTTCCGGGGGGCCAATAATTCACCCCTCCACTTT. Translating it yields CASSFRGANNSPLHF.

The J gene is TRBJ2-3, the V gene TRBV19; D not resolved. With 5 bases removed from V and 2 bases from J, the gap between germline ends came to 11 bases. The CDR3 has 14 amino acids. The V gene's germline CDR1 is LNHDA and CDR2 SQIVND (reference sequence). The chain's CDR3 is CASSPRAPTDTQYF. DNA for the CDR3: TGTGCCAGTAGTCCTAGAGCTCCCACAGATACGCAGTATTTT.

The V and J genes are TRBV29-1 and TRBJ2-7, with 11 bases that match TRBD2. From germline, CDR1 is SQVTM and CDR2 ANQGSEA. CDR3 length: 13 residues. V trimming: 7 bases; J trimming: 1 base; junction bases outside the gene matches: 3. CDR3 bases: TGCAGCGAACGACTAGCGGGGTCCTACGAGCAGTACTTC. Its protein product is CSERLAGSYEQYF.